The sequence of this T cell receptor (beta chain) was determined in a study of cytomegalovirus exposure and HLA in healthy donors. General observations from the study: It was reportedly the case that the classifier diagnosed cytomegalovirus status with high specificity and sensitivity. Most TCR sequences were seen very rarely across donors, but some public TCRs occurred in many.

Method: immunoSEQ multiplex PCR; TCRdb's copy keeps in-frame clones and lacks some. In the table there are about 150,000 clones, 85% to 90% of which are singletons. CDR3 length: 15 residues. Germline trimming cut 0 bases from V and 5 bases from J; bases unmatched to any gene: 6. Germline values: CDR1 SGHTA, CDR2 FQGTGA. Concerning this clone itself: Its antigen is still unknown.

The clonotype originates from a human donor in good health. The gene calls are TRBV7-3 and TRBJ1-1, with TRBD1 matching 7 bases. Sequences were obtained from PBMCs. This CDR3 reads CASSLTGAGGTEAFF. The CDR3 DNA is TGTGCCAGCAGCTTAACTGGGGCAGGGGGAACTGAAGCTTTCTTT.